This T cell receptor beta chain was profiled in a study of T cells in Graves' hyperthyroidism and ophthalmopathy. Amplification of TCR beta CDR3 regions used RNA as the template. The HTBI primer set was used in a first-round RT-PCR of the TCR CDR3. One entry per CDR3 protein, called by TCRdb with MiXCR from the multiplex PCR reads. This table holds a few hundred thousand distinct CDR3 sequences, roughly an eighth found once. The CDR3 is 14 amino acids. Trimming took off 3 bases at V and 7 bases at J, with 14 bases between the two ends. From germline, CDR1 is SGDLS and CDR2 YYNGEE. Those with hyperthyroidism were 18 to 65 years old, newly diagnosed, and ill for under 2 months. Uncontrolled infection, other autoimmune disease, pregnancy or lactation led to exclusion.

The gene calls are TRBV9 and TRBJ2-1, with D unresolved. The sequencing sample was made of blood. This clonotype originated in a young woman with Graves' hyperthyroidism. CDR3 region: CASSGSRLQNEQFF. DNA of the CDR3: TGTGCCAGCAGCGGGTCCCGGCTCCAAAATGAGCAGTTCTTC.